The T cell receptor beta chain under discussion was sequenced for a study of OX40 agonist ivuxolimab in advanced cancers. The method was immunoSEQ multiplex PCR; TCRdb's version includes in-frame clones alone and lacks a portion of them. This sample has more than 20,000 clones; approximately 73% occur once, and the top ten carry about a tenth. The TCR comes from an adult with an advanced solid tumor such as melanoma, head and neck, liver or kidney cancer. Sequenced material: CD4+ or CD8+ T cells sorted from blood, taken in a trial of the OX40 agonist ivuxolimab.

CDR3 sequence reads: CASSGAGWETQYF. CDR3 nucleotide sequence: TGTGCCAGCAGTGGGGCAGGGTGGGAGACCCAGTACTTC. J is TRBJ2-5 and V is TRBV2, with D possibly being TRBD1 (5 bases). The germline V gene has CDR1 SNHLY and CDR2 FYNNEI. The CDR3 consists of 13 residues. Trimming removed 4 bases at V and 5 bases at J, with 11 bases between.